This entry features one T cell receptor beta chain sequence. This record belongs to a study of T cell repertoires in cytomegalovirus infection. TCRdb reprocessed the reads with MiXCR, giving one entry per CDR3 protein. The sample gives 150,000 or so distinct CDR3 sequences, under 20% of which show up once; 18% is in the top ten. The germline V gene has CDR1 SGHRS and CDR2 YFSETQ. The CDR3 consists of 14 residues. Trimming stripped 4 bases from V and 4 bases from J, with 13 bases between. Sequenced: CD8+ T cells from PBMCs. The origin of this receptor is a human donor in good health (CMV status not recorded). Some clones in this sample may be carry-over from other donors' samples. The chain joins TRBV5-1 to TRBJ2-3; D is undetermined. CDR3: CASSLSKVADTQYF. The DNA of the CDR3 is TGCGCCAGCAGCCTATCAAAGGTAGCAGATACGCAGTATTTT.